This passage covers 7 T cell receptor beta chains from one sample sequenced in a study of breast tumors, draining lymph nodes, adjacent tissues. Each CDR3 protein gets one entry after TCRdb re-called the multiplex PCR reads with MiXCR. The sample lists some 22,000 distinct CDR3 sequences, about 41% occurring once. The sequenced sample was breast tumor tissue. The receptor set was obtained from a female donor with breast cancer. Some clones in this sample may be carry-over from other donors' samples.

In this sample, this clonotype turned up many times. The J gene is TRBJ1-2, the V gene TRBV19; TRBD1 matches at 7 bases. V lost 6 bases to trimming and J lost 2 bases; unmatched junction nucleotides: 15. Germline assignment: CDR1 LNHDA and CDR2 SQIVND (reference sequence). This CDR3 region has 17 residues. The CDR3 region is CASREYGGQRSNYGYTF. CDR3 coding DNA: TGTGCCAGTAGAGAGTACGGGGGACAGAGGTCAAACTATGGCTACACCTTC.

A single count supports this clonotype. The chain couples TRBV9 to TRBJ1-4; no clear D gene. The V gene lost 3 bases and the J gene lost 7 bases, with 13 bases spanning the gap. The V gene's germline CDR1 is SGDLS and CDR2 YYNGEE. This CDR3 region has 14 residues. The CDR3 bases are TGTGCCAGCAGCGATCCGGGATGGGGTGAAAAACTGTTTTTT. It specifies CASSDPGWGEKLFF.

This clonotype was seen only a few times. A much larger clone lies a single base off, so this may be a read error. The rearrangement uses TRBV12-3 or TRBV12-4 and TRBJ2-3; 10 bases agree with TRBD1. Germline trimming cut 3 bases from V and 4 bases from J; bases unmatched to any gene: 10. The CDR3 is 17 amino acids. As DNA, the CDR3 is TGTGCCAGCAGTTTCGCAACCGGGACAGGGGTTTCAGATACGCAGTATTTT. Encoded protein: CASSFATGTGVSDTQYF.

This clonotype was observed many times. CDR3 coding DNA: TGTGCCAGTAGCTTCCTCGGGGAGCTGTTTTTT. This gives the protein CASSFLGELFF. The chain employs TRBV19 and TRBJ2-2; D is uncertain. The CDR3 is 11 amino acids. V lost 6 bases to trimming and J lost 7 bases, with 6 bases between them. Germline assignment: CDR1 LNHDA and CDR2 SQIVND (reference sequence).

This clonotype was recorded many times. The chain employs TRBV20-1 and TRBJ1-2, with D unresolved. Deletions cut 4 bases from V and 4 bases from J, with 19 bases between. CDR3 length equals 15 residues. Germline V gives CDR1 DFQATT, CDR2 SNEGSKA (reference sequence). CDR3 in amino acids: CSANLGPKAGYGYTF. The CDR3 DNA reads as TGCAGTGCTAACCTCGGACCCAAAGCGGGCTATGGCTACACCTTC.

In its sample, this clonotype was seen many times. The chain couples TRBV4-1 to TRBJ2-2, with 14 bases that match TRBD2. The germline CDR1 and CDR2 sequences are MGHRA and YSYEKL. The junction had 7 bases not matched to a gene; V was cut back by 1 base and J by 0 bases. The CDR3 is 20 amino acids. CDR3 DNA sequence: TGCGCCAGCAGCCAAGTGCCCGGGACTAGCGGGAGAGCGAACACCGGGGAGCTGTTTTTT. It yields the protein CASSQVPGTSGRANTGELFF.

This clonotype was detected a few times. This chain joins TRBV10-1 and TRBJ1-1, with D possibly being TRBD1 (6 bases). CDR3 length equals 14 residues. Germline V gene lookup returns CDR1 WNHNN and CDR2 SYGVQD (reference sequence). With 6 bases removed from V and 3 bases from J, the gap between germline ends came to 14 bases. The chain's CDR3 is CASSPERGDTEAFF. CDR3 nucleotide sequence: TGCGCCAGCAGCCCGGAAAGGGGGGACACTGAAGCTTTCTTT.